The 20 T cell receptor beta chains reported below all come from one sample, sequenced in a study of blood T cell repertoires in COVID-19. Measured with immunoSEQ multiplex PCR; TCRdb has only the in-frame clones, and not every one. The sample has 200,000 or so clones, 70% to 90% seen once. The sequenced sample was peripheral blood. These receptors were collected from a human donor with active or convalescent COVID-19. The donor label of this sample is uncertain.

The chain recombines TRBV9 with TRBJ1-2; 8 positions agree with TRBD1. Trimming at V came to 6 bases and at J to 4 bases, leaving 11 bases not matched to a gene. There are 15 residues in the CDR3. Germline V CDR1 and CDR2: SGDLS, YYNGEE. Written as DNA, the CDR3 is TGTGCCAGCACTTCCCCGGGACAGGAATTCTATGGCTACACCTTC. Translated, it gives CASTSPGQEFYGYTF.

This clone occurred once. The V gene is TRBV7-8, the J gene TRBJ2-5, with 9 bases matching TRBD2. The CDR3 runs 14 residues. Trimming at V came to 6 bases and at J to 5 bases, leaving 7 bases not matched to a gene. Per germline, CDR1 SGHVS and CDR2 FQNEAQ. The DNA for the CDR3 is TGTGCCAGCAGGCAGACTAGCGGAGGGGAGACCCAGTACTTC. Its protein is CASRQTSGGETQYF.

CDR3 DNA: TGTGCCAGCAGCCCAGGGGAGACGCGGGGGGTGCGCCAGTACTTC. This translates into CASSPGETRGVRQYF. V and J are TRBV9 and TRBJ2-5; 8 positions agree with TRBD2. The CDR3 is 15 amino acids. V shed 4 bases and J 10 bases; nucleotides not matched to a gene: 15. Germline V gene lookup returns CDR1 SGDLS and CDR2 YYNGEE.

CDR3 in DNA: TGTGCCACCCGAGGGGGCGGAAGAGGTTACACCGGGGAGCTGTTTTTT. Translating it yields CATRGGGRGYTGELFF. V gene TRBV15 combines with J gene TRBJ2-2; 7 positions match TRBD1. CDR1 is LNHNV, CDR2 YYDKDF, per germline (reference sequence). V gave up 8 bases and J gave up 3 bases; unmatched junction bases: 12. This CDR3 contains 16 residues.

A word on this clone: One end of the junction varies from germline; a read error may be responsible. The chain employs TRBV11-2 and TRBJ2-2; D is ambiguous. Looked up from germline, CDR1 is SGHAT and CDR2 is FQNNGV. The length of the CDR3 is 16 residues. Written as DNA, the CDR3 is TGTGCCAGCAACTTATACAGTCTCGCGAACACCGGGGAGCTGTTTTTT. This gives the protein CASNLYSLANTGELFF.

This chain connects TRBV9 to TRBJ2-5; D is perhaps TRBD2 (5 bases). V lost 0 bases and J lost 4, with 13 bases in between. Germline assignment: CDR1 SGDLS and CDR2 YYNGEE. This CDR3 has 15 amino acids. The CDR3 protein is CASSVVVGVVETQYF. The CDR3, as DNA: TGTGCCAGCAGCGTAGTGGTGGGAGTAGTAGAGACCCAGTACTTC.

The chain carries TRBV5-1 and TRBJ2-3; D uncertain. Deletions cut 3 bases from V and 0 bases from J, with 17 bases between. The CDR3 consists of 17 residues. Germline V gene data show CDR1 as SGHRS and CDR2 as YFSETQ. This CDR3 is CASSSWPAARSTDTQYF. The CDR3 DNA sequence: TGCGCCAGCAGCTCCTGGCCGGCTGCCAGGAGCACAGATACGCAGTATTTT.

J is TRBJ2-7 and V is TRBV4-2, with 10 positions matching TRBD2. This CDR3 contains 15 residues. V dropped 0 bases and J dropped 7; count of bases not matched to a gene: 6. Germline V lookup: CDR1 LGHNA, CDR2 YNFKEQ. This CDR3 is CASSQETSGFREQYF. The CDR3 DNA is TGTGCCAGCAGCCAAGAGACTAGCGGGTTCCGAGAGCAGTACTTC.

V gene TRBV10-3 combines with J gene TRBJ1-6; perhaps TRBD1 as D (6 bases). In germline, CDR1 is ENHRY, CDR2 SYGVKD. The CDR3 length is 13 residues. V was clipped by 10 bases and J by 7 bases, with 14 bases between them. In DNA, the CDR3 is TGTGCCAACTCGCAGGGGCCCAATTCACCCCTCCACTTT. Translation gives CANSQGPNSPLHF.

This CDR3 reads CATNSPGQGAYEQYF. In DNA, the CDR3 is TGTGCCACCAATAGCCCGGGACAGGGGGCCTACGAGCAGTACTTC. The chain uses TRBV24-1 and TRBJ2-7; 11 positions agree with TRBD1. V shed 8 bases, J shed 2 bases, and the junction held 7 bases outside the gene matches. This CDR3 has 15 residues. CDR1 and CDR2 from the germline V gene are KGHDR and SFDVKD.

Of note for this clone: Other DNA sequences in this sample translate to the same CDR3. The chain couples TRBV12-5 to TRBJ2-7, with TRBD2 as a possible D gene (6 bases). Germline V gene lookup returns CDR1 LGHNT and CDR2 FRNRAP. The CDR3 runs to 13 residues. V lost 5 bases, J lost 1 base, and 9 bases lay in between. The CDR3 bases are TGTGCTAGTGGTCCGACTAGGTCCTACGAGCAGTACTTC. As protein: CASGPTRSYEQYF.

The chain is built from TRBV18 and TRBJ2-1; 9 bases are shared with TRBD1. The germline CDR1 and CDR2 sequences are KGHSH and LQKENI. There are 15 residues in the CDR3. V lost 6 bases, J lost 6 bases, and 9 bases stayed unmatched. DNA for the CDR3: TGTGCCAGCTCTCCGGACAGGGGTGGCCGCAATGAGCAGTTCTTC. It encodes CASSPDRGGRNEQFF. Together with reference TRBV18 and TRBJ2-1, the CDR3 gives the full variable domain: NAGVMQNPRHLVRRRGQEARLRCSPMKGHSHVYWYRQLPEEGLKFMVYLQKENIIDESGMPKERFSAEFPKEGPSILRIQQVVRGDSAAYFCASSPDRGGRNEQFFGPGTRLTVL.

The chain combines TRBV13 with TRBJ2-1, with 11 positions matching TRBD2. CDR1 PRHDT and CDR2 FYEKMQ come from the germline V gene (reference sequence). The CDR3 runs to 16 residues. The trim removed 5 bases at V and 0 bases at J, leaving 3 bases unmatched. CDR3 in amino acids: CASSASGRSSYNEQFF. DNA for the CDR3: TGTGCCAGCAGCGCTAGCGGGAGGTCCTCCTACAATGAGCAGTTCTTC.

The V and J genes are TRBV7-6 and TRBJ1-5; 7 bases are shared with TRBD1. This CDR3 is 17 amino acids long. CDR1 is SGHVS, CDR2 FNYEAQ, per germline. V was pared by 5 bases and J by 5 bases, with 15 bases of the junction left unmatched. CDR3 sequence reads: CASSLSLGQEADQPQHF. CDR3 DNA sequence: TGTGCCAGCAGCCTTAGCCTTGGACAGGAAGCGGATCAGCCCCAGCATTTT.

Written as DNA, the CDR3 is TGTGCCAGCAGCTTAGAGGTCAGGAGGCTTTACAATGAGCAGTTCTTC. Residues: CASSLEVRRLYNEQFF. The chain carries TRBV7-2 and TRBJ2-1, with D perhaps matching TRBD2 (5 bases). Germline V gene lookup returns CDR1 SGHTA and CDR2 FQGNSA. The CDR3 contains 16 residues. V gave up 1 base and J gave up 4 bases, with 14 bases separating them. The full variable domain, with the rest looked up from reference TRBV7-2 and TRBJ2-1, is GAGVSQSPSNKVTEKGKDVELRCDPISGHTALYWYRQSLGQGLEFLIYFQGNSAPDKSGLPSDRFSAERTGGSVSTLTIQRTQQEDSAVYLCASSLEVRRLYNEQFFGPGTRLTVL.

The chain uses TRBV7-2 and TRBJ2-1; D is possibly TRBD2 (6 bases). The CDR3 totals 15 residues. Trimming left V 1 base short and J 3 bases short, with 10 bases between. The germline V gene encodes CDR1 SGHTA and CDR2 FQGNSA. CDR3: CASSLVGGIYNEQFF. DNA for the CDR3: TGTGCCAGCAGCTTAGTTGGGGGGATCTACAATGAGCAGTTCTTC.

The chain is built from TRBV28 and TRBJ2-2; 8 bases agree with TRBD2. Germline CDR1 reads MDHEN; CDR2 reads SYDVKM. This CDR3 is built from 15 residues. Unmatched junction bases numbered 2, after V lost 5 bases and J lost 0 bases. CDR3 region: CASSPGGANTGELFF. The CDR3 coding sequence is TGTGCCAGCAGTCCGGGAGGGGCGAACACCGGGGAGCTGTTTTTT.

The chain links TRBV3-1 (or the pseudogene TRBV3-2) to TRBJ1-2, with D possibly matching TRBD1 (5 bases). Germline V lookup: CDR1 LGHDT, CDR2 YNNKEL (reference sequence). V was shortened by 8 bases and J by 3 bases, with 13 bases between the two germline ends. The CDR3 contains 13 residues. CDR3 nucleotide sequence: TGTGCCAGCGGTAGTCAGGGATACTATGGCTACACCTTC. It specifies CASGSQGYYGYTF.

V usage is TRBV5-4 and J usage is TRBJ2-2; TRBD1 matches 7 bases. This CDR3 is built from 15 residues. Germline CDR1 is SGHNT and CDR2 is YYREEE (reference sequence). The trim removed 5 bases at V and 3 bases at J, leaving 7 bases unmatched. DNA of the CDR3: TGTGCCAGCAGTTCGGGGACAGCCTACACCGGGGAGCTGTTTTTT. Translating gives CASSSGTAYTGELFF.

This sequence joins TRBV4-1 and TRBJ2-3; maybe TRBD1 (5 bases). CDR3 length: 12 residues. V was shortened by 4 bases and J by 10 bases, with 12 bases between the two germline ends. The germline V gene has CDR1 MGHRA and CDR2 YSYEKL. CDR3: CASSPKTRAQYF. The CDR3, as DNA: TGCGCCAGCAGCCCGAAGACCAGGGCGCAGTATTTT.